This TCR beta chain was documented in a study of T-cell reconstitution after alpha-beta-depleted transplantation in children (dated by TCRdb to the mid-2010s). For context, the study as a whole: Using TCR repertoire profiling, the study quantitatively followed how T-cell immune reconstitution unfolded in children after TCRalphabeta/CD19-depleted allogeneic hematopoietic cell transplantation. Results and caveats for the whole study, not just this receptor: The high TCRbeta diversity at day 60 in some patients was ascribed to recipient T cells and intrathymic progenitors that had survived conditioning. The apparently early recovery of alphabetaT-cell counts about two months after transplant reportedly depended on only several hundred rapidly expanded clones that came from non-depleted graft cells. Over subsequent months, a decline in hyperexpanded clone frequencies was noted, and after one year, T-cell counts and TCRbeta diversity were mostly ascribed to newly produced T cells.

This clonotype was observed once. Its antigen target is currently unknown. No much larger clonotype is one base removed from it; base qualities were not supplied. One read alone provides weak support. Explained via the paper, the treatment or condition label denotes: allogeneic hematopoietic cell transplantation with graft depleted of TCRalphabeta T cells and CD19 B cells. TCRalphabeta/CD19-depleted allogeneic hematopoietic cell grafts were given to the transplant recipients, all of whom were children. The library was generated by PCR. Sequenced on an Illumina HiSeq 2500. To normalize quantification of the TCRbeta repertoire, the TCR libraries were built with molecular barcoding that relied on unique molecular identifiers. TCRdb reran the public reads through fastp at Q25 and MiXCR, keeping productive beta chains. A single entry per CDR3 protein holds the most common genes and DNA from its merged rows. The sample table holds approximately 85,000 distinct CDR3 sequences, of which around 15% were seen once. 15% to 20% of the sample belongs to the ten largest clones.

The germline V gene specifies SGHVS as CDR1 and FQNEAQ as CDR2. The V and J ends are trimmed by 5 bases and 2 bases, leaving 12 bases between them. The CDR3 covers 14 residues, taking in both the cysteine and the phenylalanine. Only the CDR3 DNA is retained, 42 bases long and in frame from the first base. Recombination joined TRBV7-8 with TRBJ2-5; the D gene is possibly TRBD2, with 5 bases matching. The clonotype originates from a male patient aged 2 to 9 who had a stem cell transplant for acute lymphoblastic leukemia, so the T cells may come from the graft donor. The specimen comprised PBMCs, mostly from graft donor cells, sampled 180 days after TCRalphabeta/CD19-depleted stem cell transplant. The DNA sequence follows: TGTGCCAGCAGCCAGGATTCGGGGCAAGAGACCCAGTACTTC. Translated, this is CASSQDSGQETQYF.